This T cell receptor (beta chain) was recorded in a study of cytomegalovirus exposure and HLA in healthy donors. CDR3 length equals 14 residues. V lost 10 bases, J lost 3 bases, and 13 bases lay in between. Germline V CDR1 and CDR2: SGHTA, FQGNSA. With respect to this clone: Its antigen is still unknown.

Study-wide points: An Asian-associated ancestry cluster reportedly showed fewer N-insertions than the roughly 700-donor mean in a later analysis. It was fewer than 200 TCR beta chains that were listed as cytomegalovirus-associated.

The primer mix had 60 Vbeta and 13 Jbeta primers. Here immunoSEQ multiplex PCR was the method, and the copy in TCRdb shows in-frame clones only, minus some. This table has roughly 120,000 clones, about 68% appearing once. Material for sequencing was PBMCs. The chain is built from TRBV7-2 and TRBJ1-6; D perhaps matches TRBD1 (5 bases). The source of this sequence is a woman between 45 and 60 years old in good health and CMV-seropositive. CDR3: CATIQGNYNSPLHF. The CDR3 coding sequence is TGTGCCACCATCCAGGGCAACTATAATTCACCCCTCCACTTT.